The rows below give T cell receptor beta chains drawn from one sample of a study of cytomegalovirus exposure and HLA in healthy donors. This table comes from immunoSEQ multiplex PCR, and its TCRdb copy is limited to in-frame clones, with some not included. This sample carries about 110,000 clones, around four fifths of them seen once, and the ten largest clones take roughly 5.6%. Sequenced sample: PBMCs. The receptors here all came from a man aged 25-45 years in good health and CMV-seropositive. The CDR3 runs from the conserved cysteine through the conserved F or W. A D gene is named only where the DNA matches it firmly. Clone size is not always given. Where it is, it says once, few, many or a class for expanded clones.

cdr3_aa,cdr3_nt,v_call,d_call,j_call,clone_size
CASSPGHAGGNEQFF,TGTGCCAGCAGTCCAGGGCACGCGGGGGGAAATGAGCAGTTCTTC,TRBV6-5,TRBD2,TRBJ2-1,-
CASSQGTNTYEQYF,TGTGCCAGCAGCCAAGGGACAAATACCTACGAGCAGTACTTC,TRBV7-9,-,TRBJ2-7,-
CASSLTVSYNEQFF,TGTGCCAGCAGCTTAACGGTATCATACAATGAGCAGTTCTTC,TRBV7-6,-,TRBJ2-1,few
CASSFSSVLGPAYEQYF,TGCGCCAGCAGCTTTTCCTCGGTTTTGGGGCCAGCCTACGAGCAGTACTTC,TRBV5-1,-,TRBJ2-7,-
CASSLGSGAPYNEQFF,TGTGCCAGCAGCTTAGGGTCAGGGGCGCCCTACAATGAGCAGTTCTTC,TRBV7-9,-,TRBJ2-1,-
CASSTPDRANGYTF,TGTGCCAGTAGTACCCCCGACAGGGCTAATGGCTACACCTTC,TRBV19,TRBD1,TRBJ1-2,medium-sized
CASSLFAEGRTYDYGYTF,TGCGCCAGCAGCTTATTCGCGGAGGGGAGGACCTACGACTATGGCTACACCTTC,TRBV5-1,-,TRBJ1-2,-
CSVAQVDTGELFF,TGCAGCGTTGCCCAGGTGGACACCGGGGAGCTGTTTTTT,TRBV29-1,-,TRBJ2-2,-
CASSQDGTGNEAFF,TGCGCCAGCAGCCAAGATGGGACAGGCAATGAAGCTTTCTTT,TRBV4-1,TRBD1,TRBJ1-1,many
CASSPMGEVEAFF,TGTGCCAGCAGCCCCATGGGTGAGGTGGAAGCTTTCTTT,TRBV7-8,-,TRBJ1-1,-
CASSPGTRDNQPQHF,TGTGCCAGCAGTCCCGGGACACGGGATAATCAGCCCCAGCATTTT,TRBV2,-,TRBJ1-5,-
CAIKATGTGLTGELFF,TGTGCCATCAAAGCAACGGGGACAGGGTTAACCGGGGAGCTGTTTTTT,TRBV10-3,TRBD1,TRBJ2-2,-
CASSLALLQGGNEQFF,TGTGCCAGCAGCTTGGCCCTCCTACAGGGTGGAAATGAGCAGTTCTTC,TRBV5-5,-,TRBJ2-1,-
CATSGPTGEGETQYF,TGTGCCACCAGCGGCCCGACAGGGGAAGGGGAGACCCAGTACTTC,TRBV15,TRBD1,TRBJ2-5,-
CASSPSLGTASYEQYF,TGTGCCAGCAGCCCCTCCCTCGGGACAGCGTCCTACGAGCAGTACTTC,TRBV7-9,TRBD1,TRBJ2-7,-
CASSLGRTEYEQYF,TGTGCCAGCAGCTTAGGTAGGACAGAGTACGAGCAGTACTTC,TRBV7-2,-,TRBJ2-7,-
CASSFRQGAVYEQYF,TGTGCCAGCAGCTTCCGACAGGGGGCTGTCTACGAGCAGTACTTC,TRBV5-5,TRBD1,TRBJ2-7,-
CASSQGGRGGTDTQYF,TGTGCCAGCAGCCAAGGAGGCAGGGGAGGCACAGATACGCAGTATTTT,TRBV14,-,TRBJ2-3,-
CSARGGEKLFF,TGCAGTGCTAGGGGGGGGGAAAAACTGTTTTTT,TRBV20-1,-,TRBJ1-4,once
CASQGDEKLFF,TGTGCCAGTCAGGGGGACGAAAAACTGTTTTTT,TRBV27,TRBD1,TRBJ1-4,-
CASSYGGGETQYF,TGTGCCAGCAGTTACGGGGGAGGGGAGACCCAGTACTTC,TRBV6-6,TRBD2,TRBJ2-5,-
CASSYSTSKNEQFF,TGTGCCAGCAGTTACTCGACTAGCAAGAATGAGCAGTTCTTC,TRBV6-6,TRBD2,TRBJ2-1,-
CASSHGQGYGYTF,TGCGCCAGCAGCCACGGACAGGGGTATGGCTACACCTTC,TRBV4-1,TRBD1,TRBJ1-2,few
CASSYSPGGPETQYF,TGTGCCAGCAGTTACAGTCCGGGGGGACCAGAGACCCAGTACTTC,TRBV6-5,TRBD2,TRBJ2-5,-
CASSAWDSSYEQYF,TGTGCCAGCAGCGCCTGGGACAGCTCCTACGAGCAGTACTTC,TRBV9,TRBD1,TRBJ2-7,-
CASSQEWGGDATNQETQYF,TGTGCCAGCAGCCAAGAATGGGGAGGAGACGCGACGAACCAAGAGACCCAGTACTTC,TRBV4-2,-,TRBJ2-5,-
CASSARTEMNTEAFF,TGCGCCAGCAGCGCCCGAACCGAGATGAACACTGAAGCTTTCTTT,TRBV4-3,-,TRBJ1-1,-
CASSLDRTSGNTIYF,TGTGCCAGCAGCCTGGACAGGACCTCTGGAAACACCATATATTTT,TRBV7-2,TRBD1,TRBJ1-3,-
CATKQGVNYGYTF,TGTGCCACCAAACAGGGGGTCAACTATGGCTACACCTTC,TRBV2,TRBD1,TRBJ1-2,-
CAWKGLAGGTDTQYF,TGTGCCTGGAAAGGACTAGCGGGTGGCACAGATACGCAGTATTTT,TRBV30,TRBD2,TRBJ2-3,-
CAISDLKYGSYEQYF,TGTGCCATCAGTGATCTTAAATACGGTTCCTACGAGCAGTACTTC,TRBV10-3,-,TRBJ2-7,-
CASSGLRGDTIYF,TGTGCCAGCAGCGGCCTTCGGGGGGACACCATATATTTT,TRBV6-1,-,TRBJ1-3,-
CASTKSRGSNQPQHF,TGTGCCAGTACCAAGTCCAGGGGGAGCAATCAGCCCCAGCATTTT,TRBV19,TRBD1,TRBJ1-5,-
CASRGFANTEAFF,TGTGCCAGCCGAGGGTTCGCGAACACTGAAGCTTTCTTT,TRBV9,-,TRBJ1-1,few
CASSAGTGTDTQYF,TGTGCCAGTTCCGCAGGGACAGGCACAGATACGCAGTATTTT,TRBV11-3,TRBD1,TRBJ2-3,once
CASSYSSSGWPQHF,TGTGCCAGCAGTTACTCGAGTAGCGGGTGGCCCCAGCATTTT,TRBV6-5,-,TRBJ1-5,few
CSVEFGLAVPDTQYF,TGCAGCGTTGAATTTGGACTAGCGGTGCCAGATACGCAGTATTTT,TRBV29-1,TRBD2,TRBJ2-3,-
CASMTGTTNEKLFF,TGCGCCAGTATGACCGGGACAACTAATGAAAAACTGTTTTTT,TRBV5-1,-,TRBJ1-4,-
CASSLDLTTPYGYTF,TGTGCCAGCAGCTTAGATCTTACGACACCCTATGGCTACACCTTC,TRBV7-9,-,TRBJ1-2,-
CASSPRTRWDTQYF,TGTGCCAGTAGTCCCCGGACTAGGTGGGATACGCAGTATTTT,TRBV19,TRBD2,TRBJ2-3,few
CASSQGHGFSNQPQHF,TGCGCCAGCAGCCAAGGGCATGGTTTTAGCAATCAGCCCCAGCATTTT,TRBV4-1,-,TRBJ1-5,-
CASSLRPAGGYEQYF,TGTGCCAGCAGCTTAAGGCCAGCGGGGGGCTACGAGCAGTACTTC,TRBV11-2,TRBD2,TRBJ2-7,-
CSVRQGAYNEQFF,TGCAGCGTCCGACAGGGGGCCTACAATGAGCAGTTCTTC,TRBV29-1,TRBD1,TRBJ2-1,-
CASSLKLLAGAPSTDTQYF,TGTGCCAGCAGCTTAAAGTTACTAGCGGGGGCCCCTAGCACAGATACGCAGTATTTT,TRBV7-2,TRBD2,TRBJ2-3,-
CASSRQESYEQYF,TGTGCCAGCAGTCGACAGGAGTCCTACGAGCAGTACTTC,TRBV25-1,-,TRBJ2-7,-
CASEKGGDQETQYF,TGTGCCAGCGAGAAGGGCGGGGACCAAGAGACCCAGTACTTC,TRBV2,-,TRBJ2-5,once
CASSEGEAFF,TGTGCCAGCTCGGAGGGCGAAGCTTTCTTT,TRBV6-1,-,TRBJ1-1,-
CASSRGDRAPQHF,TGTGCCAGTAGTAGAGGGGACAGGGCACCCCAACATTTT,TRBV19,TRBD1,TRBJ1-5,once
CASSPGGRIQETQYF,TGCGCCAGCAGCCCAGGGGGCCGTATCCAAGAGACCCAGTACTTC,TRBV5-1,TRBD1,TRBJ2-5,-
CASRTTDGKNTEAFF,TGTGCCAGCAGAACGACGGACGGGAAGAACACTGAAGCTTTCTTT,TRBV7-9,-,TRBJ1-1,-